These 3 T cell receptor beta chains came from one sample sequenced in a study of cytomegalovirus exposure and HLA in healthy donors. 13 Jbeta primers and 60 Vbeta primers were used for the PCR. Measured with immunoSEQ multiplex PCR; TCRdb has only the in-frame clones, and not every one. The repertoire includes over 150,000 clones, 70% to 80% of them detected once, and less than 10% sits in the top ten. What was sequenced was PBMCs. The receptor source for this set is a young man in good health and CMV-seropositive.

This chain connects TRBV19 to TRBJ1-4; maybe TRBD1 (6 bases). Between the trimmed V and J ends, which lost 6 bases and 7 bases, there was a span of 15 bases. CDR3 length equals 14 residues. Germline CDR1 is LNHDA and CDR2 is SQIVND (reference sequence). This CDR3 reads CASSLTGFSEKLFF. CDR3 sequence (DNA): TGTGCCAGTAGCCTCACAGGGTTTAGTGAAAAACTGTTTTTT.

V and J are TRBV27 and TRBJ2-1, with 10 bases matching TRBD2. Losses at the gene ends were 5 bases for V and 6 bases for J; bases not matched to a gene: 4. CDR1 MNHEY and CDR2 SMNVEV come from the germline V gene (reference sequence). The CDR3 sequence is 14 residues long. The CDR3, as DNA: TGTGCCAGCAGTGCTAGCGGGAGAGGCAATGAGCAGTTCTTC. Protein product: CASSASGRGNEQFF.

This clone was seen just once. This chain uses TRBV7-2 with TRBJ2-3; D possibly corresponds to TRBD2 (6 bases). V lost 4 bases, J lost 2 bases, and 10 bases lay in between. Germline V gene lookup returns CDR1 SGHTA and CDR2 FQGNSA. This CDR3 comprises 14 residues. DNA of the CDR3: TGTGCCAGCAGCTCCGGGGGATACACAGATACGCAGTATTTT. It yields the protein CASSSGGYTDTQYF.